The source of this T cell receptor (beta chain) is a study of T cells after yellow fever vaccination. Synthesis of TCR cDNA relied on 5'RACE template switching, which attached a universal primer site and UMIs. TCRdb reanalysed the 5' RACE reads using MiXCR and keeps one entry per CDR3 protein. Among approximately 550,000 distinct CDR3 sequences listed, roughly 21% were seen once. Trimming took 4 bases from V and 0 from J, leaving 10 bases between them. CDR1 and CDR2 (germline): GTSNPN, SVGIG (reference sequence). This CDR3 has 14 amino acids. Sequenced here: PBMCs, sampled 15 days after the yellow fever booster vaccination. The chain uses TRBV30 and TRBJ2-1; perhaps TRBD2 as D (6 bases). This receptor was obtained from a man younger than 40 who received the YFV17D yellow fever vaccine. CDR3 sequence reads: CAWTGGDSYNEQFF. The CDR3 region has the DNA TGTGCCTGGACTGGAGGGGACTCCTACAATGAGCAGTTCTTC.